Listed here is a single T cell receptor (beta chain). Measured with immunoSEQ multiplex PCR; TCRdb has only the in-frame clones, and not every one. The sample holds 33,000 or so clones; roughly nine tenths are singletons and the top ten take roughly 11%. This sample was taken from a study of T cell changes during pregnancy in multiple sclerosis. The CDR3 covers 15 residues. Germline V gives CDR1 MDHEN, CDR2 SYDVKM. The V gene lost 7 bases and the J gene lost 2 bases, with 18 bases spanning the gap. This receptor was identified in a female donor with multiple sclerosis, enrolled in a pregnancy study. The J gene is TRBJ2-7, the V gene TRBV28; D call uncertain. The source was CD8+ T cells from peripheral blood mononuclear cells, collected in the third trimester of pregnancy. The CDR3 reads CASTLQAKYPYEQYF. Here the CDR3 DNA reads TGTGCCAGCACCCTCCAGGCTAAGTACCCCTACGAGCAGTACTTC.